These 8 T cell receptor beta chains came from one sample sequenced in a study of glioma-infiltrating T cells. Using RNA template, CDR3s of TCR alpha and beta were amplified with iRepertoire arm-PCR. A single record per CDR3 protein comes from TCRdb applying MiXCR to the multiplex PCR reads. Here the sample spans 100,000 to 150,000 distinct CDR3 sequences, roughly 25% being singletons. Sequencing was carried out using glioma tissue, nonneoplastic brain tissue, or PBMCs (not recorded which). These receptor sequences come from a human donor with low-grade glioma or glioblastoma, undergoing nonglioma brain surgery, or in good health (not recorded which).

This clonotype was recorded at least ten times. One end of the junction does not line up with germline, which may come from a read error. V gene TRBV4-1 combines with J gene TRBJ2-5, with TRBD2 identical over 7 bases. The germline CDR1 and CDR2 sequences are MGHRA and YSYEKL. The CDR3 has 17 amino acids. The CDR3 coding sequence is TGCGCCAGCAGCCAAGGCGCCCGGGGAGGGTCCCGAGAGTCCCAGTACTTC. Its protein is CASSQGARGGSRESQYF.

The chain is built from TRBV11-1 and TRBJ2-7; 9 bases align to TRBD2. The germline V gene encodes CDR1 SGHAT and CDR2 FQDESV (reference sequence). This CDR3 is 14 amino acids long. Trimming at V came to 5 bases and at J to 0 bases, leaving 2 bases not matched to a gene. CDR3 sequence: CASSQLAGSYEQYF. CDR3 nucleotide sequence: TGTGCCAGCAGCCAACTAGCGGGCTCCTACGAGCAGTACTTC.

Ten or more counts support this clonotype. V is TRBV11-2 and J is TRBJ1-1; 8 bases line up with TRBD1. CDR3 length equals 15 residues. The V gene's germline CDR1 is SGHAT and CDR2 FQNNGV. With 7 bases clipped from V and 1 base from J, the junction kept 8 bases outside the gene matches. The CDR3 DNA reads as TGTGCCAGCAATTCTTGGACAGGGACGAACACTGAAGCTTTCTTT. Protein sequence: CASNSWTGTNTEAFF.

This clonotype was observed many times. The gene calls are TRBV19 and TRBJ2-5, with no clear D. Germline CDR1 and CDR2: LNHDA and SQIVND (reference sequence). The germline V and J ends were trimmed by 4 bases and 1 base, with 7 bases remaining between them. The CDR3 covers 13 residues. For the CDR3, the DNA is TGTGCCAGTAGTAACACCCGCCAAGAGACCCAGTACTTC. It specifies CASSNTRQETQYF.

This clonotype was found many times. V gene TRBV20-1 combines with J gene TRBJ1-3, with D maybe TRBD1 (6 bases). CDR3 length equals 15 residues. Germline CDR1 DFQATT, CDR2 SNEGSKA (reference sequence). V lost 3 bases, J lost 6 bases, and 18 bases lay in between. The CDR3 loop is CSASVRAGVENTIYF. The CDR3 coding sequence is TGCAGTGCTAGTGTTCGGGCAGGGGTGGAAAACACCATATATTTT.

This clonotype appeared a single time. Germline is not matched at one junction end, which may reflect a read error. The gene calls are TRBV20-1 and TRBJ1-3; TRBD1 might be the D (5 bases). The CDR3 has 14 amino acids. CDR1 and CDR2 from the germline V gene are DFQATT and SNEGSKA (reference sequence). CDR3 nucleotides: TGCCGTGCTCGGGCCCGGGGCCTTGGCCCCCCCCTCTATTTT. This encodes CRARARGLGPPLYF.

To note about this clonotype: A much larger clone differs from this one at a single base, so this may be a read error. This rearrangement joins TRBV19 to TRBJ2-3; D unresolved. In germline, CDR1 is LNHDA, CDR2 SQIVND (reference sequence). The CDR3 sequence is 13 residues long. Between the trimmed V and J ends, which lost 3 bases and 8 bases, there was a span of 12 bases. CDR3 amino acids: CASSIGQVGTQYF. CDR3 in DNA: TGTGCCAGTAGTATCGGTCAGGTAGGTACGCAGTATTTT. The whole variable domain, remainder taken from reference TRBV19 and TRBJ2-3, is DGGITQSPKYLFRKEGQNVTLSCEQNLNHDAMYWYRQDPGQGLRLIYYSQIVNDFQKGDIAEGYSVSREKKESFPLTVTSAQKNPTAFYLCASSIGQVGTQYFGPGTRLTVL.

The chain couples TRBV7-3 to TRBJ1-2; weak D call: TRBD1 (5 bases). The CDR3 runs 15 residues. Trimming removed 1 base at V and 6 bases at J, with 15 bases between. Germline lookup yields CDR1 SGHTA and CDR2 FQGTGA. The CDR3 coding sequence is TGTGCCAGCAGCTTAATGGGAACTGGGGCGCATGGCTACACCTTC. This sequence encodes CASSLMGTGAHGYTF.